This TCR beta chain originates from a study of blood T cell repertoires in COVID-19. The table came from immunoSEQ multiplex PCR; TCRdb's copy has only in-frame clones and leaves some out. The sample gives tens of thousands of clones, around 88% of which show up once; around 20% is in the top ten. Sequencing input: peripheral blood. This clonotype was obtained from a woman older than 75 with acute or convalescent COVID-19.

As DNA, the CDR3 is TGTGCCAGCAGTTTAGTCGGGACAGGGGTCGCCTACGAGCAGTACTTC. It is translated as CASSLVGTGVAYEQYF. This rearrangement joins TRBV27 to TRBJ2-7, with 10 positions matching TRBD1. The ends lost 2 bases at V and 2 bases at J; junction bases unmatched: 6. Germline loops: CDR1 MNHEY, CDR2 SMNVEV (reference sequence). The CDR3 contains 16 residues.